This paragraph covers one T cell receptor beta chain sequence. The antigen is not known. This sample is drawn from a study of vaccination and CD4 T cells after COVID-19. About the research overall: The makeup of the convalescents was six males and four females, two of them Hispanic. Study-level points and caveats: Rising from roughly 21 to 40, the median of SARS-CoV-2-reactive clonotypes did not change significantly.

Treatment described: approximately 11-day PBMC culture with coronavirus spike peptide pools or control peptides (ViraFEST assay). Cultures used around 2 million PBMCs per well, about 10 IU/ml IL-2 and approximately 9.6 ug/ml peptides. Sequencing of cultured CD4+ T cell DNA used the Oncomine TCR Beta short-read assay. One entry per CDR3 protein, called by TCRdb with MiXCR from the PCR reads. The sample lists 9,500 to 15,000 distinct CDR3 sequences, approximately 60% occurring once. V was shortened by 2 bases and J by 5 bases, with 10 bases between the two germline ends. This CDR3 contains 14 residues.

The TCR sequence derives from a human donor who had recovered from COVID-19. This chain links TRBV12-3 or TRBV12-4 with TRBJ1-5; unclear D gene. Sequencing was carried out using CD4+ T cells from blood, cultured in vitro. CDR3 sequence reads: CASSLKARDQPQHF. CDR3 sequence (DNA): TGTGCCAGCAGTTTAAAGGCCCGGGATCAGCCCCAGCATTTT.